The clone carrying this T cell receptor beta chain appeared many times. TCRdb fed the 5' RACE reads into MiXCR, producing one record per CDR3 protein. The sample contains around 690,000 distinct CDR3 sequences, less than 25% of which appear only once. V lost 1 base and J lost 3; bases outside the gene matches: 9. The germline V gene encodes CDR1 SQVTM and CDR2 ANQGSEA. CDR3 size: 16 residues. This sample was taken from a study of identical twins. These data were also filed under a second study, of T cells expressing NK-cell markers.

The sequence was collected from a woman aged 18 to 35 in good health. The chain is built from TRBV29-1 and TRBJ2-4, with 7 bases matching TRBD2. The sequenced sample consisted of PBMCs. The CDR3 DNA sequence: TGCAGCGTTGAAGTATCCAGCGGGGCGGGCAAAAACATTCAGTACTTC. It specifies CSVEVSSGAGKNIQYF.